This paragraph reports one T cell receptor (beta chain). Its antigen is not known. This sample is drawn from a study of beta chain features in type 1 diabetes. The CDR3 loop spans 15 amino acids. V was cut by 4 bases and J by 3 bases, with 15 bases left in between. Germline CDR1 is SGDLS and CDR2 is YYNGEE. Staining for CD45RO/CCR7/CD25/CD127/CD95/CD27 allowed sorting of CD4+ naive, central memory, regulatory and stem cell-like memory cells. Reverse transcription of all isolated RNA meant that expressed TCRB transcripts were sequenced. Some clones are missing from TCRdb's copy, which holds only in-frame ones; the method was immunoSEQ multiplex PCR. The sample has around 130,000 clones, approximately 10% seen once. General study points: Shortening that was moderate but significant affected the TCRB CDR3s of Type 1 diabetes patients in all four CD4+ subsets. Compared with healthy donors, patients appeared to share more similar naive, central memory and regulatory TCRB repertoires.

The sequence was obtained from a man aged 30 to 45 with type 1 diabetes. Sequences were obtained from central memory CD4+ T cells from blood. V is TRBV9 and J is TRBJ2-3; D possibly corresponds to TRBD2 (6 bases). CDR3: CASSFRLEGTDTQYF. The CDR3 coding sequence is TGTGCCAGCAGCTTTCGACTAGAAGGTACAGATACGCAGTATTTT.